This TCR beta chain came from a study of CDR3 diversity in severe acne (dated by TCRdb to the late 2010s). Germline trimming amounts to 5 bases on V and 1 base on J, with 11 as the count of junction bases outside the gene matches. Inclusive of the bounding cysteine and phenylalanine, the CDR3 is 17 residues long. The only DNA kept is the CDR3, 51 bases in frame from the first base. The CDR1 and CDR2 encoded by the germline V gene are SQVTM and ANQGSEA. The table lists this clonotype with a few counts. This clone's antigen is unknown. Base qualities are not recorded, but no much larger clone differs from it by a single base. Library preparation used PCR. TCRdb shows the sequencer as Illumina HiSeq 2000. Starting from the raw public reads, TCRdb applied fastp trimming at Q25, assembled clones with MiXCR and retained in-frame beta chains. Each CDR3 protein gets just one entry, which takes the most common genes and DNA from the rows behind it. The sample table contains about 98,000 distinct CDR3 sequences; only one count was recorded for 45% to 60% of them. In total, the top ten clones hold around 11% of the sample.

Sequencing was carried out using blood. The sequence derives from a male donor with acne. The rearranged segments are TRBV29-1 and TRBJ2-3; 11 middle bases align to TRBD2. CDR3 protein: CSVLEASGRFGTDTQYF. The DNA sequence reads TGCAGCGTTTTGGAAGCTAGCGGGAGGTTTGGCACAGATACGCAGTATTTT.